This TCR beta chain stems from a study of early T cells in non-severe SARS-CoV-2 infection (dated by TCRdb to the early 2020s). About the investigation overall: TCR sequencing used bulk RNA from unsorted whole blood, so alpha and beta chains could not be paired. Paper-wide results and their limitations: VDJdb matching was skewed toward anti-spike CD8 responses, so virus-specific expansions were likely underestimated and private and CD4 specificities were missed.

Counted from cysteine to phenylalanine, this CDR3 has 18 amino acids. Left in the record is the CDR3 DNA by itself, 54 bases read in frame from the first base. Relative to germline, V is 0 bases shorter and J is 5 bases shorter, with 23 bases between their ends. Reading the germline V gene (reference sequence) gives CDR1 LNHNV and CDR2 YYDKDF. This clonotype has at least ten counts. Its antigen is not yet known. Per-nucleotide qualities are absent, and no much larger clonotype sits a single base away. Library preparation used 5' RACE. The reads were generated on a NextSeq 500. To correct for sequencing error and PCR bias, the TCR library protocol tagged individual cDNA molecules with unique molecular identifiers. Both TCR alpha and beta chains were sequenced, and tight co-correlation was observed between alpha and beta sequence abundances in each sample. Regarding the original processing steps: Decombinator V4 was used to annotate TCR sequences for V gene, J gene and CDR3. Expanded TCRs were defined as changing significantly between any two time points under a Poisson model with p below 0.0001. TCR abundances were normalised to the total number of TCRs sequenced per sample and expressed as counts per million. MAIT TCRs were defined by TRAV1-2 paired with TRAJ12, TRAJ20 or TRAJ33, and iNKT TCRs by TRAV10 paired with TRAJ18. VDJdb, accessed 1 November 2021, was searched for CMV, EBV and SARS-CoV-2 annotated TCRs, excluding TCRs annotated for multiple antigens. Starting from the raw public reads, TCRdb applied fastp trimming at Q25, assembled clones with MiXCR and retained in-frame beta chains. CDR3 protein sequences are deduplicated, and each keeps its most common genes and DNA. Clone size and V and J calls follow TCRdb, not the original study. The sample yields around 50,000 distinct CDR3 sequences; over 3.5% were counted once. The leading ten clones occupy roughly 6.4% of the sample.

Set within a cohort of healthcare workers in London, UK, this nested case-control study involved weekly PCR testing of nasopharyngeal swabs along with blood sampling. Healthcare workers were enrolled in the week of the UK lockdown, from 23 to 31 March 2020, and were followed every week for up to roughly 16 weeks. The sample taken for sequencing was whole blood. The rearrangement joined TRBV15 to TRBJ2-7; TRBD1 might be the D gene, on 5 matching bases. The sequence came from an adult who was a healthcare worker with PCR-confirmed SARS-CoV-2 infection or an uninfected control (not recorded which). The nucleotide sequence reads TGTGCCACCAGCAGAGATCTGGGGCAGGGCAACTTGATCGACGAGCAGTACTTC. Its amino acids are CATSRDLGQGNLIDEQYF. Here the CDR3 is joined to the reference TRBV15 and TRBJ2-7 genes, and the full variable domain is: DAMVIQNPRYQVTQFGKPVTLSCSQTLNHNVMYWYQQKSSQAPKLLFHYYDKDFNNEADTPDNFQSRRPNTSFCFLDIRSPGLGDTAMYLCATSRDLGQGNLIDEQYFGPGTRLTVT.